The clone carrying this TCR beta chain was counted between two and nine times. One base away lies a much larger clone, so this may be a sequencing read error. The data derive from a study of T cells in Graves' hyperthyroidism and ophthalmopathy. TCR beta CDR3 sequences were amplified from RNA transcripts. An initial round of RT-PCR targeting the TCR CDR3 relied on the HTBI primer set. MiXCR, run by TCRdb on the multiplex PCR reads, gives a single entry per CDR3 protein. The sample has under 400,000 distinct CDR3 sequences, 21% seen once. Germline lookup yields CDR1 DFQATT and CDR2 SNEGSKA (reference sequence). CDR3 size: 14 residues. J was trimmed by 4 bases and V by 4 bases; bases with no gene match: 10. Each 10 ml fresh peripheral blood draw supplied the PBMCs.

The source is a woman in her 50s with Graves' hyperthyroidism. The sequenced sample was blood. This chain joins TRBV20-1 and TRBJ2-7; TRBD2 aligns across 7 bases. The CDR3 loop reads CSAKVGGGSYEQYF. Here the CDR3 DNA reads TGCAGTGCTAAGGTAGGCGGCGGGAGTTACGAGCAGTACTTC.